A single sample gave rise to the 12 T cell receptor beta chains below, sequenced in a study of cytomegalovirus exposure and HLA in healthy donors. The study ran its PCR with 60 Vbeta and 13 Jbeta primers. The table came from immunoSEQ multiplex PCR; TCRdb's copy has only in-frame clones and leaves some out. Altogether about 170,000 clones are present, roughly 80% being singletons, with the ten largest covering roughly 2%. The specimen was PBMCs. Receptors were obtained from a female donor in good health and CMV-seronegative.

The chain couples TRBV11-2 to TRBJ1-2; D uncertain. Germline V gives CDR1 SGHAT, CDR2 FQNNGV. V was cut by 4 bases and J by 4 bases, with 22 bases left in between. This CDR3 has 17 residues. The CDR3 coding sequence is TGTGCCAGCAGCTCAGTGCTCGAGACACCACAGCTCTATGGCTACACCTTC. Protein product: CASSSVLETPQLYGYTF. The full variable domain, with the rest looked up from reference TRBV11-2 and TRBJ1-2, is EAGVAQSPRYKIIEKRQSVAFWCNPISGHATLYWYQQILGQGPKLLIQFQNNGVVDDSQLPKDRFSAERLKGVDSTLKIQPAKLEDSAVYLCASSSVLETPQLYGYTFGSGTRLTVV.

V and J are TRBV15 and TRBJ1-2; a possible D gene is TRBD1 (5 bases). CDR1 LNHNV and CDR2 YYDKDF come from the germline V gene (reference sequence). V lost 0 bases, J lost 8 bases, and 16 bases lay in between. This CDR3 comprises 15 residues. CDR3 amino acids: CATSRDLVSGGGYTF. The CDR3 DNA follows: TGTGCCACCAGCAGAGATTTAGTTTCCGGGGGGGGCTACACCTTC.

CDR3 sequence (DNA): TGTGCCAGTACCCCCAGGGGCTCGGATGGCTACACCTTC. Translation gives CASTPRGSDGYTF. This chain connects TRBV19 to TRBJ1-2, with D possibly being TRBD1 (6 bases). Trimming removed 7 bases from V and 6 bases from J, with 15 bases in between. The CDR3 totals 13 residues. Looked up from germline, CDR1 is LNHDA and CDR2 is SQIVND (reference sequence).

The genes are TRBV7-3 and TRBJ1-1, with D maybe TRBD1 (5 bases). The germline V gene encodes CDR1 SGHTA and CDR2 FQGTGA. Trimming removed 2 bases at V and 1 base at J, with 8 bases between. The CDR3 consists of 14 residues. The DNA of the CDR3 is TGTGCCAGCAGCTTAGGGGCAGCGAACACTGAAGCTTTCTTT. Its translation is CASSLGAANTEAFF.

J is TRBJ1-1 and V is TRBV7-9; weak D call: TRBD1 (5 bases). There are 13 residues in the CDR3. V gave up 2 bases and J gave up 4 bases, with 8 bases separating them. Germline V CDR1 and CDR2: SEHNR, FQNEAQ (reference sequence). CDR3 coding DNA: TGTGCCAGCAGCTTACAGGGTAGCACTGAAGCTTTCTTT. Amino acid sequence: CASSLQGSTEAFF.

This clone has a single count. The V call is TRBV7-2, the J call TRBJ1-2, with unresolved D. This CDR3 has 13 amino acids. Trimming took off 3 bases at V and 8 bases at J, with 13 bases between the two ends. Germline loops: CDR1 SGHTA, CDR2 FQGNSA. CDR3 coding DNA: TGTGCCAGCAGCTTTGCTATTTATCGGGGCTACACCTTC. This gives the protein CASSFAIYRGYTF. Drawing the rest from reference TRBV7-2 and TRBJ1-2, the complete variable domain is GAGVSQSPSNKVTEKGKDVELRCDPISGHTALYWYRQSLGQGLEFLIYFQGNSAPDKSGLPSDRFSAERTGGSVSTLTIQRTQQEDSAVYLCASSFAIYRGYTFGSGTRLTVV.

The J gene is TRBJ2-7, the V gene TRBV6-5; 7 nucleotides line up with TRBD1. Germline loops: CDR1 MNHEY, CDR2 SVGAGI. The J segment lost 4 bases and the V segment lost 6 bases, leaving 3 bases of the junction unmatched. The CDR3 runs 12 residues. The CDR3, as DNA: TGTGCCAGCAGAACCAGGGGGTACGAGCAGTACTTC. It encodes CASRTRGYEQYF.

The V gene is TRBV5-1, the J gene TRBJ1-4; D perhaps matches TRBD1 (6 bases). The CDR3 extends over 16 amino acids. Trimming shortened V by 0 bases and J by 7 bases, and 16 bases separated the two germline ends. Germline V CDR1 and CDR2: SGHRS, YFSETQ. The CDR3 protein is CASSLEEGGDGEKLFF. CDR3 DNA: TGCGCCAGCAGCTTGGAAGAAGGGGGTGACGGTGAAAAACTGTTTTTT.

The CDR3: CASSADRGAGGYTF. The CDR3 DNA reads as TGTGCCAGCAGCGCCGACCGGGGGGCAGGCGGCTACACCTTC. V gene TRBV9 combines with J gene TRBJ1-2, with D tentatively TRBD1 (6 bases). This CDR3 has 14 residues. Trimming removed 3 bases at V and 8 bases at J, with 17 bases between. Germline V gene lookup returns CDR1 SGDLS and CDR2 YYNGEE.

The rearrangement uses TRBV5-6 and TRBJ2-5; D perhaps matches TRBD2 (6 bases). V shed 1 base and J shed 3 bases, with 7 bases lying between them. The CDR3 contains 13 residues. The germline CDR1 and CDR2 sequences are SGHDT and YYEEEE. This CDR3 is CASSLSGEETQYF. As DNA, the CDR3 is TGTGCCAGCAGCTTGTCGGGGGAAGAGACCCAGTACTTC.

The V and J genes are TRBV18 and TRBJ1-5, with TRBD1 identical over 7 bases. The germline CDR1 and CDR2 sequences are KGHSH and LQKENI. With V trimmed by 4 bases and J by 7 bases, 10 bases remained unmatched. The CDR3 has 15 amino acids. The CDR3 loop is CASSQTPGGRQPQHF. CDR3 bases: TGTGCCAGCTCACAAACCCCAGGGGGGAGGCAGCCCCAGCATTTT.

The CDR3 sequence is CASSSLGTGGTEQYF. In nucleotides, the CDR3 is TGCGCCAGCAGCTCCTTGGGGACAGGGGGCACCGAGCAGTACTTC. The rearrangement joins TRBV5-1 to TRBJ2-7; 12 nucleotides agree with TRBD1. This CDR3 has 15 residues. Germline CDR1 and CDR2: SGHRS and YFSETQ. The V and J ends lost 3 bases and 6 bases, in that order; junction bases with no gene match: 7.